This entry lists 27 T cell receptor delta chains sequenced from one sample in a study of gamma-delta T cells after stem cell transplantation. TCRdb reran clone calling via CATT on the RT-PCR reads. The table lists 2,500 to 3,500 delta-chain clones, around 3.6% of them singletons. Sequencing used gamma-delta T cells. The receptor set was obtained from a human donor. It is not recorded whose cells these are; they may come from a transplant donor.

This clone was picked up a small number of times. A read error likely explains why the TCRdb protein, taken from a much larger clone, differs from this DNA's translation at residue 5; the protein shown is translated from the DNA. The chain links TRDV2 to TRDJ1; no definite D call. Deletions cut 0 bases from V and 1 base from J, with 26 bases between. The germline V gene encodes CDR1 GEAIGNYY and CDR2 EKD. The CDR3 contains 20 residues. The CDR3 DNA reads TGTGCCTGTGACACCCTCTTACCCGCTGAGGGACCCCCGGCCACCGATAAACTCATCTTT. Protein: CACDTLLPAEGPPATDKLIF.

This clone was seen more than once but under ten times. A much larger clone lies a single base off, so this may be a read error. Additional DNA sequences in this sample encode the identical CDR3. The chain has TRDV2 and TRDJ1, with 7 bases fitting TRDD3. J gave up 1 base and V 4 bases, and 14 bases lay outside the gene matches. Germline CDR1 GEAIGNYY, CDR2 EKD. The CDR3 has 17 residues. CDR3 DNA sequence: TGTGCCTGTGATACGATTCAACGGGGGATCCTCACCGATAAACTCATCTTT. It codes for CACDTIQRGILTDKLIF.

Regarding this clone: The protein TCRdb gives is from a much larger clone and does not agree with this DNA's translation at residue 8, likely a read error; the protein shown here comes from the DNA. The CDR3 sequence is CACDALRTVNTDKLIF. CDR3 bases: TGTGCCTGTGACGCGCTGCGAACCGTAAACACCGATAAACTCATCTTT. The J gene is TRDJ1, the V gene TRDV2; D unclear. The ends were cut back, 3 bases at V and 0 bases at J, with 16 bases in the middle. The length of the CDR3 is 16 residues. The germline gives CDR1 GEAIGNYY, CDR2 EKD.

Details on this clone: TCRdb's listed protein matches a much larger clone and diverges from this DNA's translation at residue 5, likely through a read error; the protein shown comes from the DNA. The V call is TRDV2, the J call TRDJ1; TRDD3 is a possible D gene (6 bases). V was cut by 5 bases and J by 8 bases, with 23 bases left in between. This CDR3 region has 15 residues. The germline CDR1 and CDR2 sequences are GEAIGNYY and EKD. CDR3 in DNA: TGTGCCTGTGCCTTCTTGGGGGCTAGGGAAGACAAACTCATCTTT. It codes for CACAFLGAREDKLIF.

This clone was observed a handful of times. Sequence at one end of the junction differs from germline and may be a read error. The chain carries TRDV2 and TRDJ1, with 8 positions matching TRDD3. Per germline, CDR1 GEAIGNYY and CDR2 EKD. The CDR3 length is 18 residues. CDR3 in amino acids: CARDPVLGVEEYTDKLIF. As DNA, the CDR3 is TGTGCCCGTGACCCGGTACTGGGGGTGGAGGAATACACCGATAAACTCATCTTT.

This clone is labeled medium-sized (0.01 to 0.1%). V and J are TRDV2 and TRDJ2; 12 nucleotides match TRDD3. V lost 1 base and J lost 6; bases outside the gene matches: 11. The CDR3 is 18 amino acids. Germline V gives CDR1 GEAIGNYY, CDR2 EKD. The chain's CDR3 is CACDTVLGDTKKAAQLFF. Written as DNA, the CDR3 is TGTGCCTGTGACACAGTACTGGGGGATACAAAGAAAGCAGCACAACTCTTCTTT.

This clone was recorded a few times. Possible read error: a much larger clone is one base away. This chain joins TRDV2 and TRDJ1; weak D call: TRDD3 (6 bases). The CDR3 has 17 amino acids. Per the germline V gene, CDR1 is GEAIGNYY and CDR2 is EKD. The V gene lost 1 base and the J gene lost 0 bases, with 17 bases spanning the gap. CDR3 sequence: CACDTVGASFYTDKLIF. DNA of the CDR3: TGTGCCTGTGACACGGTGGGGGCTTCTTTTTACACCGATAAACTCATCTTT.

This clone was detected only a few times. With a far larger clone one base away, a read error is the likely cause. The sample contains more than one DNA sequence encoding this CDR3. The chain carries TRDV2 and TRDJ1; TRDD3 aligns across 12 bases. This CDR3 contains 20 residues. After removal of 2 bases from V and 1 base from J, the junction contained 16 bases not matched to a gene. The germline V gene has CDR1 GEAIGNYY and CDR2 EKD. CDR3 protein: CACDKVAGGYAVGTTDKLIF. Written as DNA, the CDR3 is TGTGCCTGTGACAAGGTTGCTGGGGGATACGCGGTGGGCACCACCGATAAACTCATCTTT.

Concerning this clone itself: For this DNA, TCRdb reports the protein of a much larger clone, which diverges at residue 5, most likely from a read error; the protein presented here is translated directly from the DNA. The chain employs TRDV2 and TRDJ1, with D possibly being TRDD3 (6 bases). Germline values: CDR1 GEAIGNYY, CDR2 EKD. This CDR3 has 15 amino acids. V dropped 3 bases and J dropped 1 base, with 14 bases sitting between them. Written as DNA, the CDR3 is TGTGCCTGTGACCCGTTACTGGGATCCACCGATAAACTCATCTTT. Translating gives CACDPLLGSTDKLIF.

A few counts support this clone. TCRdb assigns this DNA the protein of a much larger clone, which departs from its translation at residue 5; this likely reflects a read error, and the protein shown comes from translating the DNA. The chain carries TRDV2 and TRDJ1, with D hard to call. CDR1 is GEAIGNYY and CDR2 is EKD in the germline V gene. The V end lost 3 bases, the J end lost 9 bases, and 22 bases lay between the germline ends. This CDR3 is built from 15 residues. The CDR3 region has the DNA TGTGCCTGTGACGCGGTATCTGGTAAAAAAGCCCAACTCATCTTT. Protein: CACDAVSGKKAQLIF.

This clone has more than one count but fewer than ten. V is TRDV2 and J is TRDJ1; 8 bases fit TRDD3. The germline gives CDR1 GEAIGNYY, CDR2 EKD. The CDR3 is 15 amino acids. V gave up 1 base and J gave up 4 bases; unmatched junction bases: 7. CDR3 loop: CACDTLLGGGDKLIF. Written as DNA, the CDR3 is TGTGCCTGTGACACTCTACTGGGGGGGGGCGATAAACTCATCTTT.

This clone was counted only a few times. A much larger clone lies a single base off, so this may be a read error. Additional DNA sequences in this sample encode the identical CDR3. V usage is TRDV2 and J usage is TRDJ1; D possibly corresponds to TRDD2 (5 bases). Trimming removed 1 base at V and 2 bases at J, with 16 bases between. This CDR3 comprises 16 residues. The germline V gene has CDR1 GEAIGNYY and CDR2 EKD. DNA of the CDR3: TGTGCCTGTGACACTATATCTTCCACTCCAACCGATAAACTCATCTTT. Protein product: CACDTISSTPTDKLIF.

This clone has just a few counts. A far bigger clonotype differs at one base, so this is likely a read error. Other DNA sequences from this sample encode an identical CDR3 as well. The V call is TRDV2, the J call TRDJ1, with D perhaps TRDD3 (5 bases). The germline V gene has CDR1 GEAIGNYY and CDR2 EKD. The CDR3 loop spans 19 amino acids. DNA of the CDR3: TGTGCTTGTGACACCGTAGGGCCAGTTGGGGACCTGTACACCGATAAACTCATCTTT. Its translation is CACDTVGPVGDLYTDKLIF.

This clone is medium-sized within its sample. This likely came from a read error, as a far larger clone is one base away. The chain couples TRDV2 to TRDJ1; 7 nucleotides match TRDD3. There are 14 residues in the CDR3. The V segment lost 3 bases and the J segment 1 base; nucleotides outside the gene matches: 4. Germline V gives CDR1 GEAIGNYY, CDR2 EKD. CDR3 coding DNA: TGTGCCTGTGACGTGCTGGGGGGCACCGATAAACTCATCTTT. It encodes CACDVLGGTDKLIF.

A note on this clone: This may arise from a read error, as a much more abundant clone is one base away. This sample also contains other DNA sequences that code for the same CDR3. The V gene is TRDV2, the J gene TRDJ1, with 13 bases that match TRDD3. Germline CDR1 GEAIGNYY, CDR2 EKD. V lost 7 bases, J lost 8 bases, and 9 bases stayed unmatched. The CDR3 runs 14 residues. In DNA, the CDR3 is TGTGCCTGCGACCTCACTGGGGGATACGGGAAACTCATCTTT. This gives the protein CACDLTGGYGKLIF.

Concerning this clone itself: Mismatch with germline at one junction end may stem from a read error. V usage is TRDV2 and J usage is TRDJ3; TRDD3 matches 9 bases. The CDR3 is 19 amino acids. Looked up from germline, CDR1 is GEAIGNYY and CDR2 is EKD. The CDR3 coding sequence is TGTGCCTGTGACTCCTTACTGGGGGACCTCTCCCGGGACACCCGACAGATGTTTTTC. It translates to CACDSLLGDLSRDTRQMFF.

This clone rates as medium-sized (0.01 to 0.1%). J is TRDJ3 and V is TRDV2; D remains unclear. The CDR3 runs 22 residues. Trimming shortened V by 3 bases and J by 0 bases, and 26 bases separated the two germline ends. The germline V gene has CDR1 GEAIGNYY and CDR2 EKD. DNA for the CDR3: TGTGCCTGTGACCCGACTACCCTTGAAGGACCCATCAACTCCTGGGACACCCGACAGATGTTTTTC. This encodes CACDPTTLEGPINSWDTRQMFF.

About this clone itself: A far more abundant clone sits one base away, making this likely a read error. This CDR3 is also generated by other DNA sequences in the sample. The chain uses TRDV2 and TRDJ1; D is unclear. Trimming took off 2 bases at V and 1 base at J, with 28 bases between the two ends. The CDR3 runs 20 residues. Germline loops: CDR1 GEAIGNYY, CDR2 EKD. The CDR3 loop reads CACDNLLPAEGPPATDKLIF. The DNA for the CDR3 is TGTGCCTGTGACAACCTCTTACCCGCTGAGGGACCCCCAGCCACCGATAAACTCATCTTT.

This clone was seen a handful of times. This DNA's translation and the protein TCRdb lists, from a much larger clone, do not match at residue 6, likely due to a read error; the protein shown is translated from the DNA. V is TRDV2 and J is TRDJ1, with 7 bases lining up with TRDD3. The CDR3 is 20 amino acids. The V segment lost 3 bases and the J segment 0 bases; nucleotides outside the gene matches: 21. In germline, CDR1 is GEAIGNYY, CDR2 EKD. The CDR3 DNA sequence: TGTGCCTGTGACCCAATGATTAGGCGTTCTGGGGGCCTGTACACCGATAAACTCATCTTT. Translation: CACDPMIRRSGGLYTDKLIF.

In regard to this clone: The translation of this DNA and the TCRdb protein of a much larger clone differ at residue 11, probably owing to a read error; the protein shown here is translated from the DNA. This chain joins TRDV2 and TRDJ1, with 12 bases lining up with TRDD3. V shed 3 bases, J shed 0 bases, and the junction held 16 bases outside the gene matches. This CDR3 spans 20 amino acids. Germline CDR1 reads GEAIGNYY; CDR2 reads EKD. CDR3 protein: CACDHVLGDTHPTNTDKLIF. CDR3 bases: TGTGCCTGTGACCACGTACTGGGGGATACCCACCCAACTAACACCGATAAACTCATCTTT.

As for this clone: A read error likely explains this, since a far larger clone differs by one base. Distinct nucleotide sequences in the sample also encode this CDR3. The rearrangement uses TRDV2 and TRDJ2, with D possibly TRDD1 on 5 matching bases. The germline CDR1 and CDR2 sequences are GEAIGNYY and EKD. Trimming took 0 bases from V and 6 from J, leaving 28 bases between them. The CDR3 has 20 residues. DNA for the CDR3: TGTGCCTGTGACACCCTAAATACTCATGGGTCATTCAGTTCGGCAGCACAACTCTTCTTT. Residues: CACDTLNTHGSFSSAAQLFF.

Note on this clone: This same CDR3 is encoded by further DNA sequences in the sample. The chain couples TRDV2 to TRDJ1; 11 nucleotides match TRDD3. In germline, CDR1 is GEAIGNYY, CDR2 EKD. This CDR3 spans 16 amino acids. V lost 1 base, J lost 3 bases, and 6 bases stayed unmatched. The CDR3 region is CACDTLLGDKADKLIF. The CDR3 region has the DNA TGTGCCTGTGACACTCTACTGGGGGATAAGGCCGATAAACTCATCTTT.

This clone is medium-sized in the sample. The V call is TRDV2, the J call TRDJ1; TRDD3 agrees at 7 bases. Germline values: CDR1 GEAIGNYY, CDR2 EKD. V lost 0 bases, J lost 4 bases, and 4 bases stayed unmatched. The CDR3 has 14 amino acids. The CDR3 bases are TGTGCCTGTGACACCTGGGGGAGCCTCGATAAACTCATCTTT. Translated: CACDTWGSLDKLIF.

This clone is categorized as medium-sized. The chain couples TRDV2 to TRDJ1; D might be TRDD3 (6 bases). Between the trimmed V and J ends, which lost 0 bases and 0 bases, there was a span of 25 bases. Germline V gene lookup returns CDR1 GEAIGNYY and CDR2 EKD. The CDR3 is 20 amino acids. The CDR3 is CACDTLSGGRPLSDTDKLIF. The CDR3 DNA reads TGTGCCTGTGACACCTTATCCGGGGGACGACCACTGAGTGACACCGATAAACTCATCTTT.

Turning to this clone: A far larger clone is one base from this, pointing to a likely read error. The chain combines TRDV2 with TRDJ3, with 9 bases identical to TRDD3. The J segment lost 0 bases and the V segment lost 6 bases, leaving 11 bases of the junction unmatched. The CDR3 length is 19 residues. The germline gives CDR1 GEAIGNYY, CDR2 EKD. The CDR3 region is CACNILLGDLSWDTRQMFF. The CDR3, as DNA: TGTGCCTGTAACATCTTACTGGGGGACCTCTCCTGGGACACCCGACAGATGTTTTTC.

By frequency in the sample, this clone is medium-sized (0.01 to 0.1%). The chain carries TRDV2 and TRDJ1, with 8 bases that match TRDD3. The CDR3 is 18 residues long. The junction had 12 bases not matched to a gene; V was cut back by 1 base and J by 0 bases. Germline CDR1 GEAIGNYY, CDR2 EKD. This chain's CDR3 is CACDTVGGSREYTDKLIF. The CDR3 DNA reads TGTGCCTGTGACACGGTTGGGGGATCGAGGGAGTACACCGATAAACTCATCTTT.

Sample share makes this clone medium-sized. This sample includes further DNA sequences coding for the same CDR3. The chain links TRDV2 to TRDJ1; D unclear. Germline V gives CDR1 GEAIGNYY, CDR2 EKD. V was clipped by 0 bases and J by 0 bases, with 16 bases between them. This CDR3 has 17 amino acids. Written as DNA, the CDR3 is TGTGCCTGTGACACCGTAGGCCAAAGTCGGTACACCGATAAACTCATCTTT. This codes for CACDTVGQSRYTDKLIF.